A single sample gave rise to the 16 T cell receptor beta chains below, sequenced in a study of blood T cell repertoires in COVID-19. Measured with immunoSEQ multiplex PCR; TCRdb has only the in-frame clones, and not every one. This table has approximately 120,000 clones, about 75% appearing once. The sample consisted of peripheral blood. Receptors were obtained from an elderly man with acute or convalescent COVID-19.

The CDR3 DNA is TGTGCCAGCAGCCTTGGGACTAGCGGGGTCTTCACAGATACGCAGTATTTT. Translation gives CASSLGTSGVFTDTQYF. The gene calls are TRBV4-2 and TRBJ2-3, with TRBD2 matching over 13 bases. Losses at the gene ends were 4 bases for V and 2 bases for J; bases not matched to a gene: 6. From germline, CDR1 is LGHNA and CDR2 YNFKEQ. The CDR3 has 17 residues.

This chain joins TRBV4-1 and TRBJ1-1, with 7 bases fitting TRBD1. Trimming cost V 2 bases and J 4 bases; bases outside gene matches: 19. The V gene's germline CDR1 is MGHRA and CDR2 YSYEKL. The CDR3 loop spans 19 amino acids. The CDR3 region is CASSQPPGTAYQRVTEAFF. CDR3 bases: TGCGCCAGCAGCCAACCACCAGGGACAGCTTATCAGCGCGTCACTGAAGCTTTCTTT.

This chain uses TRBV3-1 (or the pseudogene TRBV3-2) with TRBJ1-1; weak D call: TRBD1 (5 bases). CDR1 is LGHDT, CDR2 YNNKEL, per germline (reference sequence). V was pared by 4 bases and J by 2 bases, with 8 bases between. The CDR3 totals 13 residues. The DNA of the CDR3 is TGTGCCAGCAGCCTCGGGGGTAACACTGAAGCTTTCTTT. Amino acid sequence: CASSLGGNTEAFF.

The gene calls are TRBV3-1 (or the pseudogene TRBV3-2) and TRBJ1-5, with D unresolved. The V gene's germline CDR1 is LGHDT and CDR2 YNNKEL (reference sequence). The V and J ends lost 1 base and 4 bases respectively, with 14 bases between them. This CDR3 is 16 amino acids long. In nucleotides, the CDR3 is TGTGCCAGCAGCCAAGGATTCGGGGTGGCGAATCAGCCCCAGCATTTT. This codes for CASSQGFGVANQPQHF.

This sequence joins TRBV30 and TRBJ2-3; 8 positions match TRBD2. The V gene end was trimmed by 2 bases and the J gene end by 3 bases; junction bases not matched to a gene: 4. There are 14 residues in the CDR3. The germline V gene has CDR1 GTSNPN and CDR2 SVGIG (reference sequence). The CDR3 region is CAWSPGGPTDTQYF. In nucleotides, the CDR3 is TGTGCCTGGAGTCCGGGGGGGCCAACAGATACGCAGTATTTT.

This clone has a count of ten or more. V is TRBV13 and J is TRBJ2-7, with TRBD2 matching over 7 bases. Germline V lookup: CDR1 PRHDT, CDR2 FYEKMQ (reference sequence). This CDR3 region has 13 residues. V lost 6 bases to trimming and J lost 7 bases; unmatched junction nucleotides: 9. This CDR3 is CASRTLGEGEQYF. The CDR3 DNA reads TGTGCCAGCAGGACCCTGGGGGAGGGAGAGCAGTACTTC.

The chain is built from TRBV28 and TRBJ1-4, with D possibly being TRBD1 (5 bases). This CDR3 region has 15 residues. Germline CDR1 and CDR2: MDHEN and SYDVKM. Trimming cost V 8 bases and J 7 bases, with 20 bases left between them. CDR3 region: CASAHDSLVTEKLFF. The DNA of the CDR3 is TGTGCCAGCGCCCACGACAGTTTAGTTACTGAAAAACTGTTTTTT.

This chain uses TRBV5-5 with TRBJ1-2; D gene unclear. The CDR3 is 15 residues long. In germline, CDR1 is SGHKS, CDR2 YYEKEE (reference sequence). Trimming shortened V by 4 bases and J by 4 bases, and 17 bases separated the two germline ends. CDR3 loop: CASSPERHAAYGYTF. The CDR3 nucleotides are TGTGCCAGCAGCCCCGAAAGACACGCAGCCTATGGCTACACCTTC.

The rearrangement links TRBV4-2 to TRBJ1-5, with D tentatively TRBD1 (5 bases). V was shortened by 1 base and J by 4 bases, with 17 bases between the two germline ends. In germline, CDR1 is LGHNA, CDR2 YNFKEQ. This CDR3 has 17 residues. The CDR3 is CASSQGGVKPGNQPQHF. The CDR3 bases are TGTGCCAGCAGCCAAGGGGGGGTAAAACCTGGGAATCAGCCCCAGCATTTT.

The chain is built from TRBV6-5 and TRBJ1-2; D remains unclear. The CDR3 has 13 residues. Germline CDR1 MNHEY, CDR2 SVGAGI. V gave up 2 bases and J gave up 1 base, with 5 bases separating them. This CDR3 is CASSYLLNYGYTF. The CDR3 DNA sequence: TGTGCCAGCAGTTACCTCCTTAACTATGGCTACACCTTC.

The J gene is TRBJ1-6, the V gene TRBV30; a weak D match, TRBD1 (6 bases). The V gene lost 5 bases and the J gene lost 9 bases, with 14 bases spanning the gap. This CDR3 comprises 13 residues. CDR1 is GTSNPN, CDR2 SVGIG, per germline (reference sequence). The CDR3 region is CAWRGQPGSPLHF. The CDR3 nucleotides read TGTGCCTGGCGGGGACAACCGGGTTCACCCCTCCACTTT.

For the CDR3, the DNA is TGTGCCAGCAGCTTCGGGGACAGGGTTGTCTCCGAGCAGTACTTC. Encoded protein: CASSFGDRVVSEQYF. V gene TRBV11-1 combines with J gene TRBJ2-7, with 9 positions matching TRBD1. V was pared by 3 bases and J by 6 bases, with 9 bases of the junction left unmatched. This CDR3 is built from 15 residues. In germline, CDR1 is SGHAT, CDR2 FQDESV (reference sequence).

The chain links TRBV10-3 to TRBJ1-2, with 7 bases aligning to TRBD1. The germline CDR1 and CDR2 sequences are ENHRY and SYGVKD. This CDR3 is built from 13 residues. After removal of 5 bases from V and 5 bases from J, the junction contained 5 bases not matched to a gene. In DNA form, the CDR3 reads TGTGCCATCAGTTCCGGGACAGAGTATGGCTACACCTTC. Translated: CAISSGTEYGYTF.

This clone was detected once. The rearrangement joins TRBV30 to TRBJ1-3; 9 bases are shared with TRBD1. CDR3 size: 12 residues. V lost 7 bases, J lost 8 bases, and 6 bases stayed unmatched. Germline loops: CDR1 GTSNPN, CDR2 SVGIG (reference sequence). The CDR3 region has the DNA TGTGCCTACGGGACAGGGCGGGACACCATATATTTT. It encodes CAYGTGRDTIYF.

J is TRBJ1-2 and V is TRBV6-1; 9 positions agree with TRBD1. The CDR3 has 13 amino acids. In germline, CDR1 is MNHNS, CDR2 SASEGT. The V and J ends lost 3 bases and 6 bases, in that order; junction bases with no gene match: 2. For the CDR3, the DNA is TGTGCCAGCAGTGAGACAGGGGGTGATGGCTACACCTTC. Amino acids: CASSETGGDGYTF.

The genes are TRBV9 and TRBJ2-3; 7 nucleotides line up with TRBD1. This CDR3 comprises 14 residues. V lost 4 bases, J lost 4 bases, and 6 bases stayed unmatched. The germline gives CDR1 SGDLS, CDR2 YYNGEE. The CDR3 DNA reads as TGTGCCAGCAGCATCCGAACAGGGGCAGATACGCAGTATTTT. As protein: CASSIRTGADTQYF.